These 2 T cell receptor beta chains were sequenced from one sample in a study of CD8+CD57+ T cells in acquired aplastic anemia. According to the study, genomic DNA was the template for TCR beta VDJ and CDR3 profiling. TCRdb independently ran MiXCR on the reads; one entry per CDR3 protein. The repertoire holds hundreds of thousands of distinct CDR3 sequences, with approximately 70% as singletons. Sequencing used sorted CD4+, CD8+, or CD8+CD57+ T cells (not recorded which) from PBMCs. The origin of the receptors is a human donor in good health, serving as a control.

The gene calls are TRBV7-9 and TRBJ2-5; weak D call: TRBD2 (5 bases). The CDR3 spans 17 residues. CDR1 SEHNR and CDR2 FQNEAQ come from the germline V gene (reference sequence). Trimming cost V 1 base and J 8 bases, with 23 bases left between them. The CDR3 loop reads CASSLESGSGSNKTQYF. CDR3 coding DNA: TGTGCCAGCAGCTTAGAGTCGGGGTCTGGGAGCAACAAAACCCAGTACTTC.

This clonotype has at least ten counts. The chain links TRBV7-2 to TRBJ1-1, with TRBD1 matching 8 bases. Germline-derived CDR1 and CDR2 are SGHTA and FQGNSA. V trimming: 6 bases; J trimming: 1 base; junction bases outside the gene matches: 4. The CDR3 runs 14 residues. The CDR3: CASRQGQENTEAFF. DNA for the CDR3: TGTGCCAGCAGGCAGGGACAGGAGAACACTGAAGCTTTCTTT.